This T cell receptor (beta chain) was identified during a study of T cell responses to AZD1222 COVID-19 vaccine. Points from the study as a whole: Donors skewed white British and female; clonal diversity was possibly underestimated. Rises in breadth and depth of Spike-specific TCRs came after two AZD1222 doses.

Sequencing was performed with immunoSEQ multiplex PCR; in TCRdb, only in-frame clones are kept and a portion is missing. Of roughly 84,000 clones listed, around nine tenths were seen once; the top ten hold 11%. A remark on this clone: Its antigen is not known.

The clonotype was recovered from an adult who received the AZD1222 COVID-19 vaccine. The material sequenced was peripheral blood, taken 28 days after the second AZD1222 dose.

The DNA for the CDR3 is TGTGCCAGCAGCTTAGAAAGAGGGCAGGGCGGAACTGAAGCTTTCTTT. Translating it yields CASSLERGQGGTEAFF. The gene calls are TRBV13 and TRBJ1-1; maybe TRBD1 (5 bases). This CDR3 has 16 amino acids. Germline V gene sequence: CDR1 PRHDT, CDR2 FYEKMQ (reference sequence). Trimming shortened V by 1 base and J by 5 bases, and 17 bases separated the two germline ends. Combining the CDR3 with reference TRBV13 and TRBJ1-1 gives the whole variable domain AAGVIQSPRHLIKEKRETATLKCYPIPRHDTVYWYQQGPGQDPQFLISFYEKMQSDKGSIPDRFSAQQFSDYHSELNMSSLELGDSALYFCASSLERGQGGTEAFFGQGTRLTVV.